This entry lists 30 T cell receptor beta chains sequenced from one sample in a study of a mutant IDH1 vaccine in newly diagnosed glioma. These receptors have no identified antigens. Generated by immunoSEQ multiplex PCR, the TCRdb table keeps only in-frame clones and is missing some. The sample includes 110,000 or so clones, approximately 87% seen only once; the top ten take roughly 0.61%. Documented time point: week 11, during vaccination. A 20-mer mutant IDH1 peptide at 300 ug was injected subcutaneously with topical imiquimod. The sequences come from PBMCs, collected from a glioma patient whose treatment included an IDH1 peptide vaccine. The receptor source for this set is a woman in her 50s with glioma.

The V and J genes are TRBV4-2 and TRBJ1-1, with D possibly TRBD1 on 5 matching bases. Trimming pared 3 bases from V and 4 bases from J, leaving 18 bases between. Germline CDR1 and CDR2: LGHNA and YNFKEQ. This CDR3 has 16 residues. The CDR3: CASSQGTQTVGTEAFF. The CDR3, as DNA: TGTGCCAGCAGCCAGGGGACCCAGACCGTCGGCACTGAAGCTTTCTTT.

The chain recombines TRBV19 with TRBJ2-2, with D perhaps matching TRBD1 (6 bases). Germline values: CDR1 LNHDA, CDR2 SQIVND (reference sequence). The CDR3 runs 17 residues. The V end was cut by 1 base, the J end by 1 base, with 13 bases between. The CDR3: CASSIGWRTENTGELFF. CDR3 bases: TGTGCCAGTAGTATAGGGTGGAGGACAGAGAACACCGGGGAGCTGTTTTTT. The complete variable domain, with remaining parts taken from reference TRBV19 and TRBJ2-2, reads DGGITQSPKYLFRKEGQNVTLSCEQNLNHDAMYWYRQDPGQGLRLIYYSQIVNDFQKGDIAEGYSVSREKKESFPLTVTSAQKNPTAFYLCASSIGWRTENTGELFFGEGSRLTVL.

This sequence joins TRBV7-8 and TRBJ1-1, with TRBD1 as a possible D gene (5 bases). Germline-derived CDR1 and CDR2 are SGHVS and FQNEAQ. This CDR3 comprises 14 residues. The germline V and J ends were trimmed by 5 bases and 8 bases, with 18 bases remaining between them. CDR3 in amino acids: CASSPGRANREAFF. The CDR3 DNA reads TGTGCCAGCAGCCCCGGACGGGCGAACAGGGAAGCTTTCTTT. Full variable domain (rest looked up from reference TRBV7-8 and TRBJ1-1): GAGVSQSPRYKVAKRGQDVALRCDPISGHVSLFWYQQALGQGPEFLTYFQNEAQLDKSGLPSDRFFAERPEGSVSTLKIQRTQQEDSAVYLCASSPGRANREAFFGQGTRLTVV.

The chain links TRBV7-6 to TRBJ2-1, with D unresolved. The CDR3 length is 13 residues. The germline V and J ends were trimmed by 1 base and 7 bases, with 8 bases remaining between them. Germline assignment: CDR1 SGHVS and CDR2 FNYEAQ. In DNA, the CDR3 is TGTGCCAGCAGCTTAGGGGCGGAGAATGAGCAGTTCTTC. Encoded protein: CASSLGAENEQFF.

This clone was seen a single time. This chain connects TRBV5-1 to TRBJ2-1; D gene uncertain. Trimming shortened V by 0 bases and J by 8 bases, and 12 bases separated the two germline ends. The germline CDR1 and CDR2 sequences are SGHRS and YFSETQ. The CDR3 loop spans 14 amino acids. The CDR3 sequence is CASSLASTVDEQFF. CDR3 nucleotides: TGCGCCAGCAGCTTGGCCTCGACTGTGGATGAGCAGTTCTTC.

V gene TRBV7-9 combines with J gene TRBJ1-2; D not resolved. Germline-derived CDR1 and CDR2 are SEHNR and FQNEAQ (reference sequence). Trimming shortened V by 1 base and J by 3 bases, and 9 bases separated the two germline ends. CDR3 size: 14 residues. CDR3: CASSLETGDYGYTF. The CDR3 DNA reads TGTGCCAGCAGCTTAGAAACTGGGGACTATGGCTACACCTTC.

The chain uses TRBV7-3 and TRBJ2-1; D is undetermined. CDR3 length equals 13 residues. The V end was cut by 3 bases, the J end by 3 bases, with 6 bases between. CDR1 SGHTA and CDR2 FQGTGA come from the germline V gene. CDR3 nucleotide sequence: TGTGCCAGCAGCTTCGGATTCTACAATGAGCAGTTCTTC. It encodes CASSFGFYNEQFF.

This chain joins TRBV18 and TRBJ2-7, with D tentatively TRBD1 or TRBD2 (5 bases each). This CDR3 comprises 16 residues. CDR1 and CDR2 (germline): KGHSH, LQKENI. V lost 1 base, J lost 0 bases, and 13 bases lay in between. CDR3 nucleotide sequence: TGTGCCAGCTCACCACAGCGCGCAGGGAGCTCCTACGAGCAGTACTTC. This encodes CASSPQRAGSSYEQYF.

The chain recombines TRBV7-3 with TRBJ2-7; D is possibly TRBD2 (5 bases). The germline gives CDR1 SGHTA, CDR2 FQGTGA. The CDR3 is 16 amino acids. V was shortened by 5 bases and J by 0 bases, with 17 bases between the two germline ends. The CDR3 coding sequence is TGTGCCAGCAGCCCTGAGGGATACCTTAGCTCCTACGAGCAGTACTTC. Residues: CASSPEGYLSSYEQYF.

This chain uses TRBV10-3 with TRBJ2-7; D is tentatively TRBD1 or TRBD2 (6 bases each). The V gene lost 10 bases and the J gene lost 4 bases, with 23 bases spanning the gap. The germline CDR1 and CDR2 sequences are ENHRY and SYGVKD. CDR3 size: 15 residues. The CDR3, as DNA: TGTGCCACCCGGAGGGGGGCGGAGGGCCCATACGAGCAGTACTTC. Translating it yields CATRRGAEGPYEQYF.

The gene calls are TRBV10-3 and TRBJ2-1; a weak D match, TRBD2 (6 bases). This CDR3 is 14 amino acids long. Germline loops: CDR1 ENHRY, CDR2 SYGVKD. Deletions cut 3 bases from V and 0 bases from J, with 6 bases between. The CDR3 is CAISDGSSYNEQFF. CDR3 sequence (DNA): TGTGCCATCAGTGACGGGAGCTCCTACAATGAGCAGTTCTTC.

The chain links TRBV30 to TRBJ2-2, with 10 bases matching TRBD2. CDR1 is GTSNPN, CDR2 SVGIG, per germline (reference sequence). After removal of 2 bases from V and 7 bases from J, the junction contained 13 bases not matched to a gene. The CDR3 contains 17 residues. The CDR3 sequence: CAWSLLAGVNHIGELFF. The CDR3 DNA reads as TGTGCCTGGAGTCTTCTAGCGGGAGTCAACCACATCGGGGAGCTGTTTTTT.

V is TRBV11-2 and J is TRBJ1-6; 12 bases are shared with TRBD1. With 5 bases clipped from V and 9 bases from J, the junction kept 11 bases outside the gene matches. Germline CDR1 and CDR2: SGHAT and FQNNGV. The CDR3 is 17 residues long. Here the CDR3 reads CASSVPGTGGVSSPLHF. The CDR3 bases are TGTGCCAGCAGCGTTCCCGGGACAGGGGGCGTAAGTTCACCCCTCCACTTT.

This clone was counted once. CDR3 DNA: TGCAGCGTTGAAAGTGCGACTTCCTACGAGCAGTACTTC. It codes for CSVESATSYEQYF. The rearrangement uses TRBV29-1 and TRBJ2-7; D is uncertain. The germline V gene encodes CDR1 SQVTM and CDR2 ANQGSEA. CDR3 length: 13 amino acids. Trimming removed 2 bases from V and 1 base from J, with 9 bases in between.

The V gene is TRBV19, the J gene TRBJ2-6; no firm D call. The CDR3 extends over 13 amino acids. Per germline, CDR1 LNHDA and CDR2 SQIVND (reference sequence). V was shortened by 6 bases and J by 4 bases, with 7 bases between the two germline ends. The CDR3 here is CASRLRGANVLTF. The CDR3 region has the DNA TGTGCCAGTAGGCTCCGAGGGGCCAACGTCCTGACTTTC.

Only one count was recorded for this clone. The CDR3 region is CASSLGFGTGGYEQYF. CDR3 bases: TGCGCCAGCAGCTTGGGATTCGGGACAGGGGGTTACGAGCAGTACTTC. This sequence joins TRBV5-1 and TRBJ2-7, with 11 bases that match TRBD1. Germline CDR1 reads SGHRS; CDR2 reads YFSETQ. This CDR3 spans 16 amino acids. V lost 0 bases, J lost 4 bases, and 6 bases stayed unmatched.

The CDR3: CASSLEVRSNSPLHF. The CDR3 nucleotides are TGTGCCAGCAGCTTAGAGGTCAGGTCTAATTCACCCCTCCACTTT. This chain joins TRBV7-2 and TRBJ1-6; no clear D. The CDR3 sequence is 15 residues long. CDR1 is SGHTA and CDR2 is FQGNSA in the germline V gene. V was clipped by 1 base and J by 6 bases, with 10 bases between them.

The chain uses TRBV5-5 and TRBJ1-3; possibly TRBD1 for D (6 bases). Germline loops: CDR1 SGHKS, CDR2 YYEKEE (reference sequence). The CDR3 is made up of 14 amino acids. Trimming removed 5 bases at V and 4 bases at J, with 13 bases between. CDR3 coding DNA: TGTGCCAGCAGTCGCCCGGGACAAGGAAACACCATATATTTT. This codes for CASSRPGQGNTIYF.

CDR3 loop: CASRGDRRSNTEAFF. Written as DNA, the CDR3 is TGTGCCAGCAGAGGCGATCGCAGGAGCAACACTGAAGCTTTCTTT. The J gene is TRBJ1-1, the V gene TRBV6-6; D uncertain. The CDR3 covers 15 residues. The V end lost 6 bases, the J end lost 2 bases, and 16 bases lay between the germline ends. Germline CDR1 and CDR2: MNHNY and SVGAGI (reference sequence).

The V call is TRBV6-5, the J call TRBJ2-2; 7 nucleotides align to TRBD2. The CDR3 covers 15 residues. Germline V lookup: CDR1 MNHEY, CDR2 SVGAGI. V gave up 7 bases and J gave up 4 bases; unmatched junction bases: 9. CDR3 protein: CASIDSGGSTGELFF. The CDR3 DNA follows: TGTGCCAGCATCGACTCGGGGGGTAGCACCGGGGAGCTGTTTTTT.

The chain joins TRBV7-9 to TRBJ2-2, with 9 bases identical to TRBD1. The germline gives CDR1 SEHNR, CDR2 FQNEAQ (reference sequence). This CDR3 region has 17 residues. Germline trimming cut 0 bases from V and 6 bases from J; bases unmatched to any gene: 8. CDR3 loop: CASSLAVTGGISGELFF. CDR3 DNA: TGTGCCAGCAGCTTAGCGGTTACAGGGGGCATCTCCGGGGAGCTGTTTTTT.

The chain joins TRBV10-3 to TRBJ2-2; D not certain. The V and J ends lost 0 bases and 5 bases respectively, with 7 bases between them. Germline V CDR1 and CDR2: ENHRY, SYGVKD. CDR3 length: 14 amino acids. CDR3 loop: CAISESTATGELFF. CDR3 nucleotide sequence: TGTGCCATCAGTGAGTCGACCGCGACCGGGGAGCTGTTTTTT.

CDR3 loop: CASSPGQNYGYTF. CDR3 DNA: TGTGCCAGCAGTCCCGGACAGAACTATGGCTACACCTTC. V is TRBV28 and J is TRBJ1-2, with D possibly matching TRBD1 (6 bases). The V gene's germline CDR1 is MDHEN and CDR2 SYDVKM. Trimming pared 5 bases from V and 2 bases from J, leaving 9 bases between. This CDR3 contains 13 residues.

The V call is TRBV29-1, the J call TRBJ2-5, with a possible D match to TRBD2 (6 bases). From germline, CDR1 is SQVTM and CDR2 ANQGSEA. This CDR3 is built from 12 residues. V was pared by 6 bases and J by 5 bases, with 13 bases between. CDR3 in amino acids: CSVEGLGETQYF. In DNA, the CDR3 is TGCAGCGTGGAGGGGTTAGGGGAGACCCAGTACTTC.

The CDR3 coding sequence is TGCGCCAGCAGCCTGTCGGGACAGGCTTTCTACGAGCAGTACTTC. As protein: CASSLSGQAFYEQYF. The chain recombines TRBV4-1 with TRBJ2-5; the match to TRBD1 covers 8 bases. The DNA end lines up better with TRBJ2-7; the J call may be wrong. In germline, CDR1 is MGHRA, CDR2 YSYEKL. The CDR3 runs to 15 residues.

The chain is built from TRBV28 and TRBJ1-1, with D perhaps matching TRBD1 (5 bases). Trimming shortened V by 5 bases and J by 1 base, and 11 bases separated the two germline ends. Germline V gene lookup returns CDR1 MDHEN and CDR2 SYDVKM. The CDR3 covers 14 residues. CDR3 amino acids: CASSEAGWNTEAFF. DNA of the CDR3: TGTGCCAGCAGTGAGGCAGGGTGGAACACTGAAGCTTTCTTT.

This sequence joins TRBV27 and TRBJ2-7, with D maybe TRBD2 (5 bases). The CDR3 consists of 12 residues. Germline V gene lookup returns CDR1 MNHEY and CDR2 SMNVEV (reference sequence). V shed 3 bases and J shed 7 bases, with 10 bases lying between them. CDR3 region: CASSFTGGEQYF. CDR3 DNA sequence: TGTGCCAGCAGTTTTACGGGCGGGGAGCAGTACTTC.

CDR3 DNA sequence: TGTGCCAGCAGTGAGTGGGGGAATGAAAAACTGTTTTTT. Its translation: CASSEWGNEKLFF. This chain joins TRBV2 and TRBJ1-4, with D possibly matching TRBD1 (5 bases). This CDR3 region has 13 residues. The V gene's germline CDR1 is SNHLY and CDR2 FYNNEI. V lost 3 bases and J 5 bases, leaving 7 bases between the germline ends.

The V call is TRBV9, the J call TRBJ1-2, with 8 bases matching TRBD1. The CDR3 extends over 16 amino acids. J was trimmed by 3 bases and V by 0 bases; bases with no gene match: 7. Germline V gives CDR1 SGDLS, CDR2 YYNGEE. CDR3 nucleotide sequence: TGTGCCAGCAGCGTAGAGGCAGGGGGCCGGGACTATGGCTACACCTTC. Encoded protein: CASSVEAGGRDYGYTF.

This chain connects TRBV18 to TRBJ1-4; D might be TRBD1 (6 bases). The germline V and J ends were trimmed by 6 bases and 14 bases, with 19 bases remaining between them. The CDR3 consists of 13 residues. Germline-derived CDR1 and CDR2 are KGHSH and LQKENI. The CDR3 DNA follows: TGTGCCAGCTCCTACCGGAGGGGGGACATGCTGTTTTTT. Its protein product is CASSYRRGDMLFF. Drawing the rest from reference TRBV18 and TRBJ1-4, the complete variable domain is NAGVMQNPRHLVRRRGQEARLRCSPMKGHSHVYWYRQLPEEGLKFMVYLQKENIIDESGMPKERFSAEFPKEGPSILRIQQVVRGDSAAYFCASSYRRGDMLFFGSGTQLSVL.